These 27 T cell receptor beta chains were all obtained from the same sample, sequenced in a study of CD8+CD57+ T cells in acquired aplastic anemia. The study profiled TCR beta VDJ and CDR3 using genomic DNA as template. TCRdb re-called the reads with MiXCR, one entry per CDR3 protein. There are hundreds of thousands of distinct CDR3 sequences in the sample; roughly 53% occur only once, and 1.3% lies in the top ten. By flow cytometry, patients selected for sequencing had shown an expansion of CD8+CD57+ cells. The source material was sorted CD4+, CD8+, or CD8+CD57+ T cells (not recorded which) from PBMCs. Receptor source: a human donor with aplastic anemia.

V usage is TRBV2 and J usage is TRBJ2-7; unclear D gene. Germline CDR1 reads SNHLY; CDR2 reads FYNNEI. V lost 1 base, J lost 4 bases, and 5 bases lay in between. The CDR3 runs to 12 residues. The CDR3 loop reads CASSEVGYEQYF. The CDR3 coding sequence is TGTGCCAGCAGTGAAGTAGGTTACGAGCAGTACTTC.

This chain links TRBV19 with TRBJ2-7; 7 nucleotides line up with TRBD1. The germline V gene has CDR1 LNHDA and CDR2 SQIVND (reference sequence). This CDR3 comprises 14 residues. With V trimmed by 7 bases and J by 0 bases, 6 bases remained unmatched. This chain's CDR3 is CASNKTGSSYEQYF. DNA of the CDR3: TGTGCCAGTAACAAGACAGGGAGCTCCTACGAGCAGTACTTC.

In this sample, this clonotype turned up many times. V is TRBV7-8 and J is TRBJ1-5, with D tentatively TRBD1 (6 bases). This CDR3 is 17 amino acids long. V lost 5 bases to trimming and J lost 0 bases, with 17 bases between them. Germline lookup yields CDR1 SGHVS and CDR2 FQNEAQ. The CDR3 reads CASSIGQISYSNQPQHF. The CDR3 DNA reads TGTGCCAGCAGCATTGGACAGATCTCATATAGCAATCAGCCCCAGCATTTT.

This clonotype was observed at least ten times. This chain connects TRBV20-1 to TRBJ2-3; TRBD2 matches 14 bases. This CDR3 has 16 amino acids. J lost 2 bases, V lost 3 bases, and 4 bases had no gene match. Germline assignment: CDR1 DFQATT and CDR2 SNEGSKA (reference sequence). CDR3 residues: CSASRGLAGDTDTQYF. Written as DNA, the CDR3 is TGCAGTGCTAGTCGGGGACTAGCGGGGGACACAGATACGCAGTATTTT.

This clonotype was counted many times. The chain recombines TRBV5-1 with TRBJ2-3; D perhaps matches TRBD2 (5 bases). V lost 0 bases and J 0 bases, leaving 14 bases between the germline ends. The CDR3 loop spans 17 amino acids. Germline-derived CDR1 and CDR2 are SGHRS and YFSETQ. The CDR3 DNA sequence: TGCGCCAGCAGCTTGGCCGGGGTCGGCTTTAGCACAGATACGCAGTATTTT. Its protein is CASSLAGVGFSTDTQYF.

A few counts support this clonotype. The CDR3 region is CASSERTGGETQYF. The CDR3 DNA sequence: TGTGCCAGCAGTGAACGGACAGGGGGCGAGACCCAGTACTTC. The chain links TRBV2 to TRBJ2-5; 11 bases match TRBD1. Germline V gene lookup returns CDR1 SNHLY and CDR2 FYNNEI. The CDR3 totals 14 residues. The V and J ends lost 2 bases and 5 bases, in that order; junction bases with no gene match: 1.

The chain uses TRBV12-3 or TRBV12-4 and TRBJ2-1; D not certain. Deletions cut 5 bases from V and 10 bases from J, with 9 bases between. CDR3 length equals 11 residues. CDR3 sequence reads: CASSPDREQFF. The CDR3 DNA follows: TGTGCCAGCAGTCCCGACCGGGAGCAGTTCTTC.

This clonotype occurred a few times. V usage is TRBV10-3 and J usage is TRBJ1-2; D perhaps matches TRBD1 (6 bases). V lost 0 bases and J lost 8, with 13 bases in between. CDR1 ENHRY and CDR2 SYGVKD come from the germline V gene. The CDR3 runs to 14 residues. CDR3 region: CAISESSGGDGYTF. The CDR3 DNA sequence: TGTGCCATCAGTGAGTCTTCGGGGGGCGACGGCTACACCTTC.

The rearrangement joins TRBV3-1 to TRBJ2-3; D may be TRBD2 (7 bases). The germline gives CDR1 LGHDT, CDR2 YNNKEL (reference sequence). The CDR3 is made up of 15 amino acids. Trimming removed 6 bases from V and 4 bases from J, with 17 bases in between. CDR3 sequence reads: CASRPLGGGADTQYF. In DNA form, the CDR3 reads TGTGCCAGCAGACCCCTGGGGGGGGGCGCAGATACGCAGTATTTT.

CDR3 sequence: CASSQGQREGGTDTQYF. In nucleotides, the CDR3 is TGCGCCAGCAGCCAAGGACAACGGGAGGGGGGCACAGATACGCAGTATTTT. The chain couples TRBV4-3 to TRBJ2-3; 8 nucleotides agree with TRBD2. V gave up 1 base and J gave up 1 base; unmatched junction bases: 7. Per germline, CDR1 LGHNA and CDR2 YSLEER. The CDR3 covers 17 residues.

A few counts support this clonotype. The CDR3 loop reads CASSISGGYGYTF. CDR3 DNA sequence: TGTGCCAGTAGTATAAGCGGGGGCTATGGCTACACCTTC. The chain joins TRBV19 to TRBJ1-2; D is perhaps TRBD1 (5 bases). The CDR3 is made up of 13 amino acids. Germline V CDR1 and CDR2: LNHDA, SQIVND (reference sequence). Trimming stripped 2 bases from V and 4 bases from J, with 8 bases between.

This sequence joins TRBV7-3 and TRBJ2-7; D uncertain. The CDR3 contains 13 residues. Germline V lookup: CDR1 SGHTA, CDR2 FQGTGA. V lost 1 base, J lost 6 bases, and 10 bases lay in between. CDR3 region: CASSLMSTGEQYF. The CDR3 nucleotides are TGTGCCAGCAGCTTAATGTCAACGGGCGAGCAGTACTTC.

The chain recombines TRBV19 with TRBJ1-1; no definite D call. The germline gives CDR1 LNHDA, CDR2 SQIVND (reference sequence). The CDR3 runs 14 residues. V lost 6 bases to trimming and J lost 1 base, with 12 bases between them. For the CDR3, the DNA is TGTGCCAGTAGCCCGGTCGGTTGGAACACTGAAGCTTTCTTT. Protein sequence: CASSPVGWNTEAFF.

This clonotype was detected only a few times. The rearrangement uses TRBV7-9 and TRBJ2-7; no clear D. Germline loops: CDR1 SEHNR, CDR2 FQNEAQ (reference sequence). This CDR3 comprises 13 residues. Trimming stripped 2 bases from V and 5 bases from J, with 10 bases between. CDR3 residues: CASSLKNVHEQYF. In nucleotides, the CDR3 is TGTGCCAGCAGCTTAAAGAACGTCCACGAGCAGTACTTC.

J is TRBJ2-2 and V is TRBV10-3; D not certain. CDR3 size: 14 residues. The V end was cut by 0 bases, the J end by 10 bases, with 12 bases between. CDR1 is ENHRY, CDR2 SYGVKD, per germline. CDR3 in DNA: TGTGCCATCAGTGAGTCTCCGGAACATGAGGAGCTGTTTTTT. Translated: CAISESPEHEELFF.

A single count supports this clonotype. The gene calls are TRBV2 and TRBJ2-2; tentatively, D is TRBD2 (6 bases). Germline assignment: CDR1 SNHLY and CDR2 FYNNEI. The CDR3 is 15 amino acids. V gave up 7 bases and J gave up 8 bases, with 20 bases separating them. The CDR3 bases are TGTGCCAGCATCGCTGCCCAGCGTGGAGGGGGGGAGCTGTTTTTT. The encoded protein is CASIAAQRGGGELFF.

The J gene is TRBJ2-4, the V gene TRBV5-8; no firm D call. The CDR3 contains 14 residues. Deletions cut 5 bases from V and 6 bases from J, with 15 bases between. In germline, CDR1 is SGHTS, CDR2 YDEGEE. In nucleotides, the CDR3 is TGTGCCAGCAGGTTGCCCGTGGACGGAAACATTCAGTACTTC. This translates into CASRLPVDGNIQYF.

The rearrangement uses TRBV19 and TRBJ1-1, with TRBD1 matching 7 bases. In germline, CDR1 is LNHDA, CDR2 SQIVND (reference sequence). The CDR3 is 13 residues long. The trim removed 5 bases at V and 5 bases at J, leaving 5 bases unmatched. CDR3 protein: CASSYRGETEAFF. Written as DNA, the CDR3 is TGTGCCAGTAGTTACAGGGGTGAGACTGAAGCTTTCTTT.

The chain is built from TRBV24-1 and TRBJ1-1; 10 bases are shared with TRBD1. CDR1 KGHDR and CDR2 SFDVKD come from the germline V gene. Trimming removed 3 bases from V and 1 base from J; junction bases left unmatched: 4. The CDR3 runs to 16 residues. CDR3 nucleotide sequence: TGTGCCACCAGTGATCGGACAGGGGGGCAGAACACTGAAGCTTTCTTT. Protein: CATSDRTGGQNTEAFF.

This chain connects TRBV7-2 to TRBJ2-1; tentative D call: TRBD2 (6 bases). The CDR3 has 15 amino acids. Trimming shortened V by 7 bases and J by 6 bases, and 19 bases separated the two germline ends. Germline values: CDR1 SGHTA, CDR2 FQGNSA. The CDR3: CASIQPSVWGNEQFF. DNA for the CDR3: TGTGCCAGCATCCAGCCTAGCGTCTGGGGCAATGAGCAGTTCTTC.

To note about this clonotype: A read error may produce the germline difference seen at one junction end. The chain has TRBV10-3 and TRBJ2-1; 8 bases match TRBD2. The germline V gene encodes CDR1 ENHRY and CDR2 SYGVKD. CDR3 length: 15 residues. The CDR3 DNA is TGTGCCATCAGTGACGGGGGGGGGCCTTACAATGAGGAGTTCTTC. As protein: CAISDGGGPYNEEFF.

The V and J genes are TRBV19 and TRBJ2-5; no firm D call. Per germline, CDR1 LNHDA and CDR2 SQIVND (reference sequence). Trimming removed 1 base from V and 2 bases from J, with 8 bases in between. This CDR3 has 14 residues. The CDR3 is CASSIGLLQETQYF. Written as DNA, the CDR3 is TGTGCCAGTAGTATAGGACTGCTGCAAGAGACCCAGTACTTC.

This clonotype was picked up a small number of times. The chain is built from TRBV20-1 and TRBJ1-1; unclear D gene. There are 11 residues in the CDR3. V lost 5 bases to trimming and J lost 5 bases, with 9 bases between them. Germline assignment: CDR1 DFQATT and CDR2 SNEGSKA (reference sequence). CDR3 sequence reads: CSAGGETEAFF. In DNA form, the CDR3 reads TGCAGTGCTGGCGGGGAAACTGAAGCTTTCTTT.

The table lists this clonotype with a few counts. J is TRBJ2-2 and V is TRBV9; D possibly corresponds to TRBD1 (5 bases). The V end lost 2 bases, the J end lost 8 bases, and 10 bases lay between the germline ends. CDR1 and CDR2 from the germline V gene are SGDLS and YYNGEE. The CDR3 is 13 amino acids. CDR3 in amino acids: CASSVDSIGELFF. DNA of the CDR3: TGTGCCAGCAGCGTCGACAGCATAGGGGAGCTGTTTTTT.

This rearrangement joins TRBV24-1 to TRBJ2-1; 10 bases are a match to TRBD1. V shed 3 bases and J 7 bases; nucleotides not matched to a gene: 8. The CDR3 spans 16 residues. Germline CDR1 reads KGHDR; CDR2 reads SFDVKD. The CDR3 DNA sequence: TGTGCCACCAGTGATGGGGCCGACAGGGGGCAAAATGAGCAGTTCTTC. Translation: CATSDGADRGQNEQFF.

This chain joins TRBV7-9 and TRBJ2-5; TRBD2 aligns across 12 bases. Trimming cost V 0 bases and J 4 bases; bases outside gene matches: 9. The CDR3 is 18 amino acids. Germline CDR1 is SEHNR and CDR2 is FQNEAQ (reference sequence). CDR3 coding DNA: TGTGCCAGCAGCTTAGCTCTAGCGGGAGGGCCGGTACGAGAGACCCAGTACTTC. Its protein product is CASSLALAGGPVRETQYF.

This clonotype has only one observation. V gene TRBV27 combines with J gene TRBJ1-5; D is possibly TRBD1 (6 bases). V shed 0 bases and J shed 3 bases, with 18 bases lying between them. Germline loops: CDR1 MNHEY, CDR2 SMNVEV (reference sequence). The CDR3 length is 18 residues. The CDR3 here is CASSLSIDWTDTNQPQHF. The CDR3 bases are TGTGCCAGCAGTTTATCCATAGACTGGACAGATACCAATCAGCCCCAGCATTTT.